Described below is a single T cell receptor beta chain sequence and its context. TCRdb itself ran the RT-PCR reads through MiXCR, one entry per CDR3 protein. The sample lists hundreds of thousands of distinct CDR3 sequences, 14% occurring once. CDR1 is MDHEN, CDR2 SYDVKM, per germline. Trimming took 10 bases from V and 6 from J, leaving 19 bases between them. CDR3 length equals 13 residues. V and J are TRBV28 and TRBJ2-7; D ambiguous. Material for sequencing was memory CD4+ T cells from blood. The source is a female donor in good health, serving as a healthy control. CDR3: CATTGQIRTEQYF. CDR3 DNA: TGTGCCACCACCGGGCAAATCAGGACCGAGCAGTACTTC.